A selection of T cell receptor beta chains follows, all from one sample in a study of T cell responses to AZD1222 COVID-19 vaccine. The assay was immunoSEQ multiplex PCR, and TCRdb's table has in-frame clones only and misses some. The table lists 100,000 to 150,000 clones, 80% to 95% of them singletons. The sample here was peripheral blood, taken on day 0 of AZD1222 vaccination. The origin of the receptors is an adult in good health. Both conserved end residues are trimmed from each CDR3. The order of the fields is V gene, J gene, CDR3 protein.

>TRBV7-9|TRBJ1-3
ASNPGGRGQGTGNTIY
>TRBV19|TRBJ1-1
ASRFNRDRVNVRTEAF
>TRBV12-3/TRBV12-4|TRBJ2-3
ASNDREWDTQY
>TRBV27|TRBJ2-7
ASRGPTSLYEQY
>TRBV5-6|TRBJ2-3
ASSLQVVTDTQY
>TRBV19|TRBJ1-1
ASSIGPGTNTEAF
>TRBV2|TRBJ2-2
ASKLTGGDSNTGELF
>TRBV7-8|TRBJ1-1
ASSLAAGRIIGSDEAF
>TRBV28|TRBJ1-6
ASSSPGDNSPLH
>TRBV7-9|TRBJ1-4
ASSEVDGKLF
>TRBV5-5|TRBJ1-6
ASSLNLGQGVSSPLH
>TRBV7-9|TRBJ2-3
ASSPPADTQY
>TRBV21-1|TRBJ2-7
ASSKGDRPRSDEQY
>TRBV19|TRBJ2-1
ASTAQTYNEQF
>TRBV19|TRBJ2-4
ASTITGTGGTDIQY
>TRBV5-5|TRBJ2-7
ASSSSGSGYEQY
>TRBV24-1|TRBJ1-3
ATSDTGTSGNTIY
>TRBV5-1|TRBJ1-2
ASSLSDSFYGYT